The 17 T cell receptor beta chains given below trace back to one sample, sequenced in a study of blood T cell repertoires in COVID-19 (dated by TCRdb to 2020 to 2022). The library relied on the immunoSEQ multiplex PCR assay. In TCRdb, the immuneACCESS table is reduced to in-frame sequences with V and J assigned. These tables do not hold every clone; where another copy was compared, an unresolved V gene accounts for under half, and the others remain unexplained. This sample has around 170,000 clones in its table, and about 80% of those were observed once. Jointly, the top ten make up approximately 12% of the sample. The sequencing sample was made of PBMCs or T cells enriched from blood (not recorded which). The receptors derive from a man aged 50-59 years who had recovered from COVID-19.

This clone was detected once. The CDR3 coding sequence is TGCGCCAGCAGCCGTACAGGGAACTATGGCTACACCTTC. It codes for CASSRTGNYGYTF. The chain is built from TRBV5-1 and TRBJ1-2, with D maybe TRBD1 (6 bases). CDR3 length: 13 amino acids. V dropped 4 bases and J dropped 2 bases, with 9 bases sitting between them. Per germline, CDR1 SGHRS and CDR2 YFSETQ.

V gene TRBV4-3 combines with J gene TRBJ1-1; 7 bases line up with TRBD1. Germline-derived CDR1 and CDR2 are LGHNA and YSLEER. Trimming cost V 3 bases and J 0 bases; bases outside gene matches: 4. This CDR3 region has 15 residues. The CDR3 DNA follows: TGCGCCAGCAGCCAGCGACAGGGTATGAACACTGAAGCTTTCTTT. Amino acid sequence: CASSQRQGMNTEAFF.

In this sample, this clone turned up a few times. This chain joins TRBV7-8 and TRBJ2-5; 15 nucleotides line up with TRBD2. The CDR3 contains 17 residues. Germline CDR1 is SGHVS and CDR2 is FQNEAQ. J was trimmed by 4 bases and V by 5 bases; bases with no gene match: 8. The chain's CDR3 is CASSPGTSGGPGETQYF. The CDR3 DNA is TGTGCCAGCAGCCCCGGGACTAGCGGGGGGCCGGGAGAGACCCAGTACTTC.

The V and J genes are TRBV7-9 and TRBJ1-4; 12 bases are a match to TRBD1. Unmatched junction bases numbered 12, after V lost 5 bases and J lost 8 bases. The CDR3 has 17 residues. Germline assignment: CDR1 SEHNR and CDR2 FQNEAQ (reference sequence). This CDR3 reads CASSTLDPGQGAEKLFF. The CDR3 DNA sequence: TGTGCCAGCAGCACCTTAGACCCGGGACAGGGGGCAGAAAAACTGTTTTTT.

This sequence joins TRBV5-5 and TRBJ1-2; the D gene is possibly TRBD1 (5 bases). CDR3 length: 13 amino acids. Looked up from germline, CDR1 is SGHKS and CDR2 is YYEKEE (reference sequence). The V end lost 1 base, the J end lost 4 bases, and 8 bases lay between the germline ends. The CDR3 coding sequence is TGTGCCAGCAGCTTGACAGGAATCTATGGCTACACCTTC. Amino acids: CASSLTGIYGYTF.

The rearrangement uses TRBV27 and TRBJ2-7; D remains ambiguous. Germline CDR1 MNHEY, CDR2 SMNVEV (reference sequence). The CDR3 extends over 13 amino acids. The ends were cut back, 9 bases at V and 0 bases at J, with 12 bases in the middle. The CDR3 protein is CASSTYSSYEQYF. The CDR3 DNA follows: TGTGCCAGTTCTACTTACAGCTCCTACGAGCAGTACTTC.

The chain joins TRBV19 to TRBJ2-3, with 7 bases aligning to TRBD2. The CDR3 totals 15 residues. Losses at the gene ends were 5 bases for V and 1 base for J; bases not matched to a gene: 6. Germline V gene sequence: CDR1 LNHDA, CDR2 SQIVND (reference sequence). The CDR3 region has the DNA TGTGCCAGTAGTCAGGAGCGGGGCCGCACAGATACGCAGTATTTT. It translates to CASSQERGRTDTQYF.

The chain links TRBV3-1 (or the pseudogene TRBV3-2) to TRBJ1-4; TRBD1 matches at 7 bases. Germline V CDR1 and CDR2: LGHDT, YNNKEL (reference sequence). Trimming removed 3 bases from V and 3 bases from J; junction bases left unmatched: 4. CDR3 size: 15 residues. For the CDR3, the DNA is TGTGCCAGCAGCCAGAGACAGGGCCCTAATGAAAAACTGTTTTTT. It encodes CASSQRQGPNEKLFF.

The gene calls are TRBV6-2 or TRBV6-3 and TRBJ1-3, with D possibly TRBD1 on 5 matching bases. The CDR3 is made up of 14 amino acids. In germline, CDR1 is MNHEY, CDR2 SVGEGT. The V end was cut by 2 bases, the J end by 2 bases, with 7 bases between. The CDR3 protein is CASSYGGTGNTIYF. The CDR3 DNA reads as TGTGCCAGCAGTTACGGGGGGACTGGAAACACCATATATTTT.

The chain links TRBV28 to TRBJ2-3; 9 nucleotides align to TRBD2. J gave up 4 bases and V 3 bases, and 5 bases lay outside the gene matches. This CDR3 region has 15 residues. Germline CDR1 is MDHEN and CDR2 is SYDVKM. CDR3 DNA sequence: TGTGCCAGCAGTTTCTCGCGGGGGGGCCCAGATACGCAGTATTTT. Its protein is CASSFSRGGPDTQYF.

This chain joins TRBV5-4 and TRBJ2-3, with 7 positions matching TRBD2. The V and J ends lost 1 base and 2 bases, in that order; junction bases with no gene match: 4. Germline loops: CDR1 SGHNT, CDR2 YYREEE (reference sequence). This CDR3 is 15 amino acids long. The CDR3 spells CASSLRGGVTDTQYF. The CDR3 DNA reads TGTGCCAGCAGCTTGCGTGGGGGGGTCACAGATACGCAGTATTTT.

V is TRBV7-3 and J is TRBJ2-1; 16 nucleotides match TRBD2. CDR1 and CDR2 from the germline V gene are SGHTA and FQGTGA. This CDR3 contains 15 residues. J was trimmed by 9 bases and V by 3 bases; bases with no gene match: 2. CDR3 DNA: TGTGCCAGCAGCTTCGGGACTAGCGGGGGGGCTGAGCAGTTCTTC. It codes for CASSFGTSGGAEQFF. The entire variable domain, with the rest obtained from reference TRBV7-3 and TRBJ2-1, is as follows: GAGVSQTPSNKVTEKGKYVELRCDPISGHTALYWYRQSLGQGPEFLIYFQGTGAADDSGLPNDRFFAVRPEGSVSTLKIQRTERGDSAVYLCASSFGTSGGAEQFFGPGTRLTVL.

The rearrangement uses TRBV2 and TRBJ2-7; unclear D gene. V was cut by 7 bases and J by 3 bases, with 10 bases left in between. The CDR3 runs to 12 residues. Germline CDR1 reads SNHLY; CDR2 reads FYNNEI. Here the CDR3 reads CASTELFYEQYF. The CDR3 DNA reads TGTGCCAGCACGGAGCTTTTCTACGAGCAGTACTTC.

The V and J genes are TRBV9 and TRBJ2-5, with D possibly TRBD2 on 7 matching bases. Germline V gives CDR1 SGDLS, CDR2 YYNGEE. This CDR3 comprises 15 residues. V was pared by 3 bases and J by 3 bases, with 15 bases between. CDR3: CASSAGGPIKETQYF. The CDR3 DNA reads TGTGCCAGCAGCGCCGGGGGGCCGATAAAAGAGACCCAGTACTTC.

This clone was counted only a few times. The chain couples TRBV23-1 to TRBJ1-4; D might be TRBD1 (6 bases). TRBV23-1 falls under the ORF class, with uncertain function. The CDR3 runs 16 residues. V lost 0 bases and J 1 base, leaving 9 bases between the germline ends. The DNA of the CDR3 is TGCGCCAGCAGTCAATCCGGGGGGCAAACTAATGAAAAACTGTTTTTT. Amino acid sequence: CASSQSGGQTNEKLFF.

The chain uses TRBV21-1 and TRBJ2-7; the table's D call TRBD1 went unverified against the DNA. TRBV21-1 is reported as a pseudogene. CDR3 length: 19 residues. The chain's CDR3 is CASSKASLYGDRESYEQYF. The CDR3 nucleotides read TGTGCCAGCAGCAAAGCCTCCTTGTATGGGGACAGGGAGAGTTACGAGCAGTACTTC.

The chain carries TRBV7-3 and TRBJ2-3, with D possibly being TRBD1 (7 bases). Trimming removed 5 bases at V and 5 bases at J, with 14 bases between. This CDR3 has 14 residues. Germline CDR1 SGHTA, CDR2 FQGTGA. This CDR3 reads CASSPTGEEDTQYF. Written as DNA, the CDR3 is TGTGCCAGCAGCCCAACAGGGGAGGAAGATACGCAGTATTTT.